This T cell receptor beta chain was sequenced during a study of blood T cell repertoires in COVID-19. Across the study: The origin of the acute and convalescent COVID-19 samples was the United States, Italy and Spain. PBMCs, B-cell-depleted T cells, or T cells were the source of the cDNA or gDNA that made up the material.

Original methodology: How many nucleated cells were present was estimated from reference gene primer amplification. TCRdb keeps only in-frame clones here, not all; method: immunoSEQ multiplex PCR. V, J and clone size reflect that table, while D and trimming were determined from the DNA. Counted here are 130,000 to 150,000 clones, 88% occurring once; the ten biggest clones make up about 2.1%. After removal of 7 bases from V and 3 bases from J, the junction contained 7 bases not matched to a gene. The CDR3 extends over 15 amino acids. In germline, CDR1 is MDHEN, CDR2 SYDVKM. What was sequenced was peripheral blood. The clonotype was recovered from a human donor in a cohort sampled during active COVID-19. This sequence joins TRBV28 and TRBJ2-1; 9 bases fit TRBD2. The CDR3 nucleotides read TGTGCCAGCACGATAGCGGGGGAGAACTACAATGAGCAGTTCTTC. Its translation: CASTIAGENYNEQFF.